The 21 T cell receptor beta chains given below trace back to one sample, sequenced in a study of blood T cells in healthy people across ages. Then a second PCR, running roughly 7 to 11 cycles, was carried out with a sample-barcoded 5' primer and a J-beta primer mix. TCRdb ran MiXCR on the 5' RACE reads and lists one entry per CDR3 protein. The sample records 950,000 to 1,200,000 distinct CDR3 sequences, around two fifths being singletons. The source material was blood. These receptors were obtained from a man aged 18 to 29 in good health.

In its sample, this clonotype was seen a few times. The rearrangement joins TRBV2 to TRBJ2-1; a weak D match, TRBD2 (5 bases). V dropped 8 bases and J dropped 8 bases, with 13 bases sitting between them. The germline V gene encodes CDR1 SNHLY and CDR2 FYNNEI. The CDR3 loop spans 12 amino acids. CDR3 residues: CASLREDYEQFF. In DNA form, the CDR3 reads TGTGCCAGCCTGAGAGAGGACTATGAGCAGTTCTTC.

This clonotype has just a few counts. This sequence joins TRBV7-2 and TRBJ2-7, with a weak D call TRBD2 (5 bases). There are 15 residues in the CDR3. Germline CDR1 reads SGHTA; CDR2 reads FQGNSA. The V gene lost 3 bases and the J gene lost 0 bases, with 12 bases spanning the gap. CDR3 nucleotides: TGTGCCAGCAGCTTCTACGGAGGCAGCTCCTACGAGCAGTACTTC. As protein: CASSFYGGSSYEQYF. The complete variable domain, with remaining parts taken from reference TRBV7-2 and TRBJ2-7, reads GAGVSQSPSNKVTEKGKDVELRCDPISGHTALYWYRQSLGQGLEFLIYFQGNSAPDKSGLPSDRFSAERTGGSVSTLTIQRTQQEDSAVYLCASSFYGGSSYEQYFGPGTRLTVT.

V is TRBV5-1 and J is TRBJ2-3; D unclear. The germline V gene has CDR1 SGHRS and CDR2 YFSETQ. The germline V and J ends were trimmed by 6 bases and 4 bases, with 18 bases remaining between them. The CDR3 consists of 15 residues. CDR3 DNA sequence: TGCGCCAGCACCCCGTCAACTGGCGAGGCAGATACGCAGTATTTT. This encodes CASTPSTGEADTQYF. Supplemented by reference TRBV5-1 and TRBJ2-3, the full variable domain reads KAGVTQTPRYLIKTRGQQVTLSCSPISGHRSVSWYQQTPGQGLQFLFEYFSETQRNKGNFPGRFSGRQFSNSRSEMNVSTLELGDSALYLCASTPSTGEADTQYFGPGTRLTVL.

This clonotype was recorded a few times. The chain has TRBV7-2 and TRBJ2-3; unclear D gene. V lost 2 bases and J lost 1, with 13 bases in between. Looked up from germline, CDR1 is SGHTA and CDR2 is FQGNSA. This CDR3 region has 16 residues. This CDR3 reads CASSLSGDGGTDTQYF. In DNA form, the CDR3 reads TGTGCCAGCAGCTTATCTGGGGATGGGGGCACAGATACGCAGTATTTT.

The rearrangement joins TRBV9 to TRBJ2-1, with D unclear. The CDR3 length is 15 residues. Trimming stripped 0 bases from V and 3 bases from J, with 10 bases between. Germline V gene data show CDR1 as SGDLS and CDR2 as YYNGEE. CDR3 in amino acids: CASSVDSNIYNEQFF. CDR3 nucleotides: TGTGCCAGCAGCGTAGATTCAAATATCTACAATGAGCAGTTCTTC.

This clonotype was observed once. This chain joins TRBV6-5 and TRBJ2-5, with D perhaps given as TRBD1 or TRBD2 (6 bases each). Germline loops: CDR1 MNHEY, CDR2 SVGAGI. The V end was cut by 2 bases, the J end by 6 bases, with 13 bases between. The CDR3 is 14 amino acids. The CDR3 DNA sequence: TGTGCCAGCAGTTACGGGGGGCCCGAAAAGACCCAGTACTTC. The encoded protein is CASSYGGPEKTQYF.

This clonotype has ten or more counts. V usage is TRBV20-1 and J usage is TRBJ2-3; D perhaps matches TRBD2 (5 bases). V was pared by 6 bases and J by 0 bases, with 10 bases between. Germline lookup yields CDR1 DFQATT and CDR2 SNEGSKA (reference sequence). The CDR3 length is 13 residues. CDR3 amino acids: CSARTVSTDTQYF. CDR3 DNA sequence: TGCAGTGCCAGGACTGTTAGCACAGATACGCAGTATTTT.

This clonotype was seen only a few times. V gene TRBV6-6 combines with J gene TRBJ2-5; no clear D gene. The CDR3 sequence is 13 residues long. CDR1 and CDR2 from the germline V gene are MNHNY and SVGAGI (reference sequence). V was clipped by 2 bases and J by 0 bases, with 4 bases between them. The CDR3 nucleotides are TGTGCCAGCAGTTACGGGTACCAAGAGACCCAGTACTTC. Translating gives CASSYGYQETQYF.

V usage is TRBV12-3 or TRBV12-4 and J usage is TRBJ1-6, with 8 bases aligning to TRBD1. This CDR3 is 14 amino acids long. Trimming took 6 bases from V and 6 from J; bases not matched to a gene: 4. The CDR3 bases are TGTGCCAGCAGCCCGACAGGGGCTAATTCACCCCTCCACTTT. This sequence encodes CASSPTGANSPLHF.

This clonotype was observed a handful of times. The V call is TRBV10-3, the J call TRBJ2-3, with D possibly being TRBD2 (6 bases). Trimming took off 2 bases at V and 2 bases at J, with 14 bases between the two ends. Germline-derived CDR1 and CDR2 are ENHRY and SYGVKD. The CDR3 consists of 16 residues. The CDR3 spells CAISETFGTSTDTQYF. The CDR3 coding sequence is TGTGCCATCAGTGAGACCTTCGGGACTTCCACAGATACGCAGTATTTT.

In its sample, this clonotype was seen a few times. The rearrangement uses TRBV4-3 and TRBJ2-3; TRBD2 matches at 7 bases. The germline V gene has CDR1 LGHNA and CDR2 YSLEER. V gave up 0 bases and J gave up 4 bases; unmatched junction bases: 13. The CDR3 totals 18 residues. The CDR3 spells CASSQDRVEERGSDTQYF. CDR3 nucleotides: TGCGCCAGCAGCCAAGATAGGGTTGAGGAGCGGGGTTCAGATACGCAGTATTTT.

This clonotype was seen repeatedly, ten times or more. In DNA form, the CDR3 reads TGTGCCAGCAGTCGTAGGGATACGCAGTATTTT. The encoded protein is CASSRRDTQYF. The V and J genes are TRBV12-3 or TRBV12-4 and TRBJ2-3; no clear D gene. Trimming shortened V by 5 bases and J by 6 bases, and 6 bases separated the two germline ends. The CDR3 consists of 11 residues.

The chain combines TRBV29-1 with TRBJ1-1; possible D gene TRBD1, 5 bases. The V gene lost 4 bases and the J gene lost 3 bases, with 9 bases spanning the gap. Germline assignment: CDR1 SQVTM and CDR2 ANQGSEA. The CDR3 covers 12 residues. The CDR3 reads CSVGGGDTEAFF. The CDR3 DNA reads TGCAGCGTTGGGGGGGGAGACACTGAAGCTTTCTTT.

V gene TRBV29-1 combines with J gene TRBJ1-2; weak D call: TRBD1 (5 bases). Looked up from germline, CDR1 is SQVTM and CDR2 is ANQGSEA. The CDR3 contains 14 residues. V was trimmed by 5 bases and J by 2 bases, leaving 15 bases between them. The CDR3 DNA follows: TGCAGCGTTTATCCCGGAGAGGGGAACTATGGCTACACCTTC. This codes for CSVYPGEGNYGYTF.

The chain is built from TRBV10-3 and TRBJ1-1; possibly TRBD1 for D (5 bases). The CDR3 length is 17 residues. V lost 0 bases and J lost 3, with 17 bases in between. Per the germline V gene, CDR1 is ENHRY and CDR2 is SYGVKD. CDR3 amino acids: CAISESCGAPGYTEAFF. In DNA, the CDR3 is TGTGCCATCAGTGAGTCTTGCGGGGCTCCGGGGTACACTGAAGCTTTCTTT.

V gene TRBV5-1 combines with J gene TRBJ1-6; D possibly corresponds to TRBD1 (5 bases). V was trimmed by 0 bases and J by 5 bases, leaving 9 bases between them. The CDR3 extends over 15 amino acids. Germline V gene sequence: CDR1 SGHRS, CDR2 YFSETQ. CDR3 amino acids: CASSLDGGDNSPLHF. The CDR3 coding sequence is TGCGCCAGCAGCTTGGACGGAGGGGATAATTCACCCCTCCACTTT.

V gene TRBV20-1 combines with J gene TRBJ2-3; 9 bases are shared with TRBD2. The CDR3 has 15 amino acids. V was pared by 5 bases and J by 4 bases, with 10 bases of the junction left unmatched. CDR1 and CDR2 (germline): DFQATT, SNEGSKA (reference sequence). The CDR3 bases are TGCAGTGCTGGAGTCGCGGGGGGGCTAGCAGATACGCAGTATTTT. The encoded protein is CSAGVAGGLADTQYF.

A few counts support this clonotype. V usage is TRBV2 and J usage is TRBJ2-7, with D possibly matching TRBD1 (6 bases). In germline, CDR1 is SNHLY, CDR2 FYNNEI. The CDR3 length is 15 residues. Trimming removed 6 bases at V and 0 bases at J, with 15 bases between. DNA of the CDR3: TGTGCCAGCAGCGAGGACAGTCGAAGCTCCTACGAGCAGTACTTC. Translated: CASSEDSRSSYEQYF.

J is TRBJ1-2 and V is TRBV29-1, with D unresolved. Germline values: CDR1 SQVTM, CDR2 ANQGSEA. Trimming cost V 4 bases and J 3 bases, with 9 bases left between them. The CDR3 is made up of 12 amino acids. CDR3 DNA sequence: TGCAGCGTTGTGTTGGAGGACTATGGCTACACCTTC. It is translated as CSVVLEDYGYTF.

This clonotype turned up a few times. This sequence joins TRBV19 and TRBJ1-2, with D possibly matching TRBD1 (6 bases). The CDR3 runs to 12 residues. V gave up 4 bases and J gave up 7 bases, with 10 bases separating them. Germline V lookup: CDR1 LNHDA, CDR2 SQIVND (reference sequence). CDR3 in DNA: TGTGCCAGTAGTACTCGACAGGTTGGCTACACCTTC. Its translation is CASSTRQVGYTF.

This clonotype was observed a handful of times. The rearrangement uses TRBV20-1 and TRBJ2-3; TRBD1 matches at 9 bases. Germline V CDR1 and CDR2: DFQATT, SNEGSKA (reference sequence). Unmatched junction bases numbered 10, after V lost 1 base and J lost 2 bases. This CDR3 region has 17 residues. This CDR3 is CSARVLGTGRTTDTQYF. The CDR3 nucleotides read TGCAGTGCTAGAGTCCTGGGGACAGGGCGCACCACAGATACGCAGTATTTT.